Below, 14 T cell receptor beta chains from the same sample are listed, as sequenced in a study of blood T cell repertoires in COVID-19. The method was immunoSEQ multiplex PCR; TCRdb's version includes in-frame clones alone and lacks a portion of them. Of about 410,000 clones listed, roughly 89% are singletons. What was sequenced was peripheral blood. The receptors stem from a woman aged 25-40 years with active or convalescent COVID-19.

The V gene is TRBV21-1, the J gene TRBJ2-7; the tabulated D call, TRBD2, remains unverified against the DNA. TRBV21-1 is reported as a pseudogene. The length of the CDR3 is 11 residues. The CDR3 loop is CASSNSYEQYF. The CDR3 DNA reads as TGTGCCAGCAGTAACTCCTACGAGCAGTACTTC.

The chain joins TRBV18 to TRBJ1-1; no clear D. Trimming removed 6 bases from V and 3 bases from J, with 11 bases in between. Germline V gene data show CDR1 as KGHSH and CDR2 as LQKENI. This CDR3 is built from 13 residues. The CDR3 bases are TGTGCCAGCTCCCCGCCCGGGGACACTGAAGCTTTCTTT. Amino acid sequence: CASSPPGDTEAFF.

The rearrangement links TRBV21-1 to TRBJ2-1; the listed D gene, TRBD1, was not tested against the DNA. TRBV21-1 is given as a pseudogene. The CDR3 extends over 16 amino acids. CDR3 DNA sequence: TGTGCCAGCAGCAATAGACCGGGACAGATGGTCCATGAGCAGTTCTTC. Translation gives CASSNRPGQMVHEQFF.

V is TRBV14 and J is TRBJ1-1; weak D call: TRBD1 (6 bases). Germline CDR1 and CDR2: SGHDN and FVKESK. Trimming took 4 bases from V and 1 from J, leaving 10 bases between them. The CDR3 totals 14 residues. DNA for the CDR3: TGTGCCAGCAGCCTCACAGGGACGAACACTGAAGCTTTCTTT. It yields the protein CASSLTGTNTEAFF.

The chain uses TRBV6-6 and TRBJ2-7; 7 bases agree with TRBD2. The CDR3 has 14 amino acids. The V segment lost 7 bases and the J segment 6 bases; nucleotides outside the gene matches: 12. Germline-derived CDR1 and CDR2 are MNHNY and SVGAGI (reference sequence). The CDR3 sequence is CASTHGGGPSEQYF. The CDR3 DNA sequence: TGTGCCAGCACCCACGGGGGAGGGCCGAGCGAGCAGTACTTC.

The chain recombines TRBV19 with TRBJ1-1, with no clear D. The V end lost 5 bases, the J end lost 0 bases, and 16 bases lay between the germline ends. CDR3 size: 16 residues. Germline V CDR1 and CDR2: LNHDA, SQIVND (reference sequence). The CDR3 sequence: CASSLFFAGLNTEAFF. For the CDR3, the DNA is TGTGCCAGTAGTCTTTTTTTTGCAGGCCTGAACACTGAAGCTTTCTTT.

The chain uses TRBV3-1 (or the pseudogene TRBV3-2) and TRBJ1-1, with 8 bases lining up with TRBD1. Per germline, CDR1 LGHDT and CDR2 YNNKEL (reference sequence). The CDR3 is made up of 17 amino acids. Losses at the gene ends were 4 bases for V and 7 bases for J; bases not matched to a gene: 17. Written as DNA, the CDR3 is TGTGCCAGCAGCCTCTTCTCTTGGGGGCAGGGGGCCTATGAAGCTTTCTTT. Translating gives CASSLFSWGQGAYEAFF.

This chain uses TRBV18 with TRBJ1-5, with 7 bases matching TRBD1. The length of the CDR3 is 19 residues. CDR1 and CDR2 (germline): KGHSH, LQKENI. The V and J ends lost 1 base and 0 bases, in that order; junction bases with no gene match: 12. For the CDR3, the DNA is TGTGCCAGCTCACCACGGGCTCAGGGGGACCCTTATAGCAATCAGCCCCAGCATTTT. Amino acid sequence: CASSPRAQGDPYSNQPQHF.

The J gene is TRBJ2-1, the V gene TRBV2; 9 bases are shared with TRBD2. With V trimmed by 4 bases and J by 9 bases, 16 bases remained unmatched. The CDR3 contains 17 residues. The V gene's germline CDR1 is SNHLY and CDR2 FYNNEI. The CDR3 loop reads CASSVEAGGPLSSEQFF. The DNA of the CDR3 is TGTGCCAGCAGTGTAGAGGCGGGGGGGCCCCTTTCATCTGAGCAGTTCTTC.

V gene TRBV4-1 combines with J gene TRBJ2-4, with 15 bases aligning to TRBD2. The CDR3 consists of 18 residues. The trim removed 5 bases at V and 2 bases at J, leaving 7 bases unmatched. From germline, CDR1 is MGHRA and CDR2 YSYEKL. The CDR3 nucleotides read TGCGCCAGCAGCGATCTAGGACTAGCGGGAGGGACCAAAAACATTCAGTACTTC. This sequence encodes CASSDLGLAGGTKNIQYF.

The genes are TRBV6-5 and TRBJ2-5, with 7 bases fitting TRBD1. J gave up 5 bases and V 5 bases, and 5 bases lay outside the gene matches. The CDR3 runs 13 residues. Per the germline V gene, CDR1 is MNHEY and CDR2 is SVGAGI. In DNA, the CDR3 is TGTGCCAGCAGTAGGAACAGGGGCGAGACCCAGTACTTC. Translating gives CASSRNRGETQYF.

The rearrangement links TRBV7-2 to TRBJ1-5; D is uncertain. The germline gives CDR1 SGHTA, CDR2 FQGNSA. V lost 3 bases and J 7 bases, leaving 13 bases between the germline ends. The CDR3 has 14 residues. In DNA, the CDR3 is TGTGCCAGCAGCTTTGGAGGGTTTTACCAGCCCCAGCATTTT. Protein product: CASSFGGFYQPQHF. The full variable domain, its missing parts supplied by reference TRBV7-2 and TRBJ1-5, is GAGVSQSPSNKVTEKGKDVELRCDPISGHTALYWYRQSLGQGLEFLIYFQGNSAPDKSGLPSDRFSAERTGGSVSTLTIQRTQQEDSAVYLCASSFGGFYQPQHFGDGTRLSIL.

V gene TRBV5-8 combines with J gene TRBJ1-4, with 9 nucleotides matching TRBD1. Germline-derived CDR1 and CDR2 are SGHTS and YDEGEE. The trim removed 0 bases at V and 3 bases at J, leaving 3 bases unmatched. The CDR3 is made up of 16 amino acids. The CDR3 loop reads CASSLVQGAANEKLFF. CDR3 nucleotide sequence: TGTGCCAGCAGCTTGGTACAGGGGGCGGCTAATGAAAAACTGTTTTTT. The whole variable domain, remainder taken from reference TRBV5-8 and TRBJ1-4, is EAGVTQSPTHLIKTRGQQATLRCSPISGHTSVYWYQQALGLGLQFLLWYDEGEERNRGNFPPRFSGRQFPNYSSELNVNALELEDSALYLCASSLVQGAANEKLFFGSGTQLSVL.

CDR3 in amino acids: CASSLTWTGLNTEAFF. The CDR3 DNA follows: TGCGCCAGCAGCTTGACCTGGACAGGGTTGAACACTGAAGCTTTCTTT. The chain joins TRBV5-1 to TRBJ1-1; 8 bases are a match to TRBD1. The CDR3 runs to 16 residues. The trim removed 1 base at V and 0 bases at J, leaving 5 bases unmatched. Germline assignment: CDR1 SGHRS and CDR2 YFSETQ.